This record concerns one TCR beta chain sequence. The sample belongs to a study of blood T cell repertoires in COVID-19. CDR3 length equals 15 residues. Trimming took off 2 bases at V and 0 bases at J, with 11 bases between the two ends. The germline V gene encodes CDR1 MNHEY and CDR2 SMNVEV (reference sequence). This table comes from immunoSEQ multiplex PCR, and its TCRdb copy is limited to in-frame clones, with some not included. There are 150,000 to 200,000 clones in the sample; 74% occur only once, and 2.5% to 3.5% lies in the top ten. The TCR originated in a woman of 80 years or more with acute or convalescent COVID-19. The sample consisted of peripheral blood. V gene TRBV27 combines with J gene TRBJ2-7; a possible D gene is TRBD2 (6 bases). The CDR3 is CASSLGTLSSYEQYF. The CDR3 region has the DNA TGTGCCAGCAGTTTAGGGACTCTAAGCTCCTACGAGCAGTACTTC.